This T cell receptor (beta chain) was sequenced during a study of control samples from healthy donors and cancer patients. Produced via immunoSEQ multiplex PCR; TCRdb's table is partial and in-frame only. The data show about 160,000 clones, 85% to 95% seen once. Trimming cost V 9 bases and J 0 bases; bases outside gene matches: 5. Germline assignment: CDR1 LNHDA and CDR2 SQIVND (reference sequence). The CDR3 consists of 14 residues. V and J are TRBV19 and TRBJ1-5; TRBD1 agrees at 7 bases. This receptor was taken from a woman aged 40 to 50 in good health. The sequencing input was blood. CDR3 residues: CASLDRASNQPQHF. In DNA form, the CDR3 reads TGTGCCAGCCTTGACAGGGCTAGCAATCAGCCCCAGCATTTT.